This T cell receptor (beta chain) was obtained from a study of T cell responses to AZD1222 COVID-19 vaccine. Germline lookup yields CDR1 SGHTA and CDR2 FQGTGA. The CDR3 totals 15 residues. The ends were cut back, 2 bases at V and 6 bases at J, with 17 bases in the middle. Some clones are missing from TCRdb's copy, which holds only in-frame ones; the method was immunoSEQ multiplex PCR. The table records over 120,000 clones, around 90% of them present only once. The material sequenced was peripheral blood, taken 28 days after the second dose of the MenACWY control vaccine. This TCR was sampled from an adult who received the MenACWY meningococcal vaccine as a control. The chain recombines TRBV7-3 with TRBJ2-7; no clear D. CDR3 bases: TGTGCCAGCAGCTTACCCGCGACGAGGCCGGGCGAGCAGTACTTC. It codes for CASSLPATRPGEQYF.